This paragraph reports one T cell receptor beta chain. Its antigen is unidentified. This CDR3 is built from 14 residues. The germline gives CDR1 SNHLY, CDR2 FYNNEI. Trimming removed 4 bases at V and 2 bases at J, with 10 bases between. This specimen comes from a study of shared clonotypes between healthy human individuals. Notes on the study in general: Blood alone was sampled, and tissue repertoires likely differ. Non-shared clonotypes were found to have lower generation probabilities than the clonotypes that were shared by all four of the sorted-subset donors.

TCRdb's copy holds only in-frame clones and misses some; the assay was immunoSEQ multiplex PCR. The table has approximately 1,500,000 clones, 95% to 99% seen once. The rearrangement joins TRBV2 to TRBJ2-3; unclear D gene. The receptor's source is a man aged 25 to 45 in good health. Sequencing input: naive CD4+ T cells sorted from blood. Subset here: CD45RA+ positively selected. CDR3 DNA sequence: TGTGCCAGCAGTGGAGACACCCACACAGATACGCAGTATTTT. Encoded protein: CASSGDTHTDTQYF.